These 12 T cell receptor beta chains share one sample of origin, sequenced in a study of shared clonotypes between healthy human individuals. It was CD45RO-negative cells, positively selected for CCR7, that made up naive CD8 cells, with terminally differentiated effector memory CD45RA+ cells excluded. Using immunoSEQ multiplex PCR, the repertoire was profiled, and TCRdb retains in-frame clones only, with some absent. Found here are hundreds of thousands of clones, roughly 95% of them singletons; the top ten hold 0.1% to 0.11%. Sequenced material: naive CD8+ T cells sorted from blood. These receptors originate from a woman aged 25 to 39 in good health.

In its sample, this clone was seen a few times. Other DNA sequences from this sample encode an identical CDR3 as well. This chain links TRBV29-1 with TRBJ2-1; TRBD1 matches at 7 bases. CDR3 length: 13 amino acids. J was trimmed by 0 bases and V by 4 bases; bases with no gene match: 0. Germline V gives CDR1 SQVTM, CDR2 ANQGSEA. The CDR3 DNA follows: TGCAGCGTTGGGACAGGCTCCTACAATGAGCAGTTCTTC. Translated: CSVGTGSYNEQFF.

The genes are TRBV7-9 and TRBJ2-1; weak D call: TRBD1 (6 bases). This CDR3 is built from 12 residues. V was pared by 5 bases and J by 9 bases, with 11 bases between. CDR1 and CDR2 from the germline V gene are SEHNR and FQNEAQ (reference sequence). The CDR3 sequence: CASSPTGIEQFF. The CDR3 nucleotides are TGTGCCAGCAGCCCAACAGGGATTGAGCAGTTCTTC.

The chain joins TRBV5-4 to TRBJ2-7, with TRBD2 matching 14 bases. CDR1 is SGHNT and CDR2 is YYREEE in the germline V gene (reference sequence). V lost 9 bases, J lost 7 bases, and 6 bases stayed unmatched. The CDR3 is made up of 13 amino acids. The CDR3 protein is CATTSGRAREQYF. CDR3 coding DNA: TGTGCCACGACTAGCGGGAGGGCCCGGGAGCAGTACTTC.

This chain uses TRBV18 with TRBJ2-7; D gene uncertain. Trimming pared 5 bases from V and 2 bases from J, leaving 16 bases between. Germline-derived CDR1 and CDR2 are KGHSH and LQKENI. This CDR3 is built from 15 residues. CDR3 DNA sequence: TGTGCCAGCTCAACTCGGGCGCATAGAGCCTACGAGCAGTACTTC. This sequence encodes CASSTRAHRAYEQYF.

The V and J genes are TRBV10-2 and TRBJ2-1, with 7 bases fitting TRBD1. Trimming took 0 bases from V and 6 from J; bases not matched to a gene: 8. The CDR3 contains 16 residues. Per germline, CDR1 WSHSY and CDR2 SAAADI. The CDR3 spells CASSESHRGPSNEQFF. The CDR3 DNA sequence: TGCGCCAGCAGTGAGTCGCACAGGGGACCTTCCAATGAGCAGTTCTTC.

V gene TRBV6-5 combines with J gene TRBJ2-2; D gene ambiguous. This CDR3 spans 15 amino acids. The germline V gene encodes CDR1 MNHEY and CDR2 SVGAGI. With 5 bases removed from V and 1 base from J, the gap between germline ends came to 11 bases. The CDR3 protein is CASSIQIMNTGELFF. The CDR3 nucleotides are TGTGCCAGCAGTATACAGATTATGAACACCGGGGAGCTGTTTTTT.

The rearrangement links TRBV27 to TRBJ2-7; 7 bases are shared with TRBD2. The CDR3 runs to 14 residues. Germline trimming cut 10 bases from V and 0 bases from J; bases unmatched to any gene: 9. Germline V gene data show CDR1 as MNHEY and CDR2 as SMNVEV (reference sequence). CDR3 residues: CATREGGSSYEQYF. The DNA for the CDR3 is TGTGCCACCCGTGAGGGCGGGAGCTCCTACGAGCAGTACTTC.

This rearrangement joins TRBV29-1 to TRBJ1-1; 8 bases agree with TRBD1. CDR1 is SQVTM, CDR2 ANQGSEA, per germline. The ends lost 4 bases at V and 4 bases at J; junction bases unmatched: 11. The CDR3 contains 15 residues. The CDR3: CSVGGTGGGGTEAFF. The CDR3 DNA reads TGCAGCGTTGGCGGGACAGGTGGAGGGGGCACTGAAGCTTTCTTT. The whole variable domain, remainder taken from reference TRBV29-1 and TRBJ1-1, is SAVISQKPSRDICQRGTSLTIQCQVDSQVTMMFWYRQQPGQSLTLIATANQGSEATYESGFVIDKFPISRPNLTFSTLTVSNMSPEDSSIYLCSVGGTGGGGTEAFFGQGTRLTVV.

The chain employs TRBV7-9 and TRBJ2-7; a possible D gene is TRBD2 (5 bases). The V end was cut by 5 bases, the J end by 2 bases, with 22 bases between. Germline V gene lookup returns CDR1 SEHNR and CDR2 FQNEAQ (reference sequence). The CDR3 loop spans 17 amino acids. CDR3 in DNA: TGTGCCAGCAGCCCGCCCTTTAGGGTAGCGACTACCTACGAGCAGTACTTC. Translating it yields CASSPPFRVATTYEQYF.

With respect to this clone: At the DNA level, this CDR3 is encoded by other sequences in the same sample as well. This chain uses TRBV6-5 with TRBJ1-2, with D hard to call. This CDR3 is built from 13 residues. Germline CDR1 MNHEY, CDR2 SVGAGI. V lost 0 bases, J lost 4 bases, and 6 bases lay in between. The CDR3 loop reads CASSYSEGYGYTF. The CDR3 DNA reads TGTGCCAGCAGTTACTCGGAGGGCTATGGCTACACCTTC.

The DNA of the CDR3 is TGTGCCACCTCCAGTGGCAGGGTGGCTGGGGCCAACGTCCTGACTTTC. This encodes CATSSGRVAGANVLTF. The chain employs TRBV28 and TRBJ2-6; maybe TRBD1 (5 bases). V lost 10 bases and J lost 2, with 18 bases in between. This CDR3 is built from 16 residues. Germline lookup yields CDR1 MDHEN and CDR2 SYDVKM.

V usage is TRBV6-5 and J usage is TRBJ2-7; 7 nucleotides agree with TRBD1. Losses at the gene ends were 0 bases for V and 5 bases for J; bases not matched to a gene: 7. This CDR3 has 15 residues. Germline V gene sequence: CDR1 MNHEY, CDR2 SVGAGI. The CDR3 protein is CASSYSTGRVHEQYF. As DNA, the CDR3 is TGTGCCAGCAGTTACTCGACAGGGAGAGTCCACGAGCAGTACTTC.